This T cell receptor (beta chain) was sequenced in a study of STAT5B mutations in CD4+ large granular lymphocyte leukemia. Study details: Among healthy controls, a particular HLA allele went with more CDR3 'QG' motifs.

General observations from the study: Main leukemic clonotypes were patient-specific, but roughly 23% appeared at low frequency elsewhere. Patient CD4-sorted repertoires looked more clonal than healthy CD4+ repertoires, even without putative leukemic clones.

In the case of this clone: Its specificity is unknown.

Profiling relied on immunoSEQ multiplex PCR, and the TCRdb table lists in-frame clones only, not all of them. The sample gives 20,000 to 25,000 clones, around 72% of which show up once; about 0.6% is in the top ten. V dropped 6 bases and J dropped 3; count of bases not matched to a gene: 5. The length of the CDR3 is 14 residues. Germline CDR1 LNHDA, CDR2 SQIVND (reference sequence). Specimen: CD4+ T cells from blood buffy coats. This TCR derives from a human donor in good health. V and J are TRBV19 and TRBJ2-3; 8 bases are shared with TRBD2. The CDR3 region has the DNA TGTGCCAGTAGGCTAGCGGGCGCAACAGATACGCAGTATTTT. Its translation: CASRLAGATDTQYF.